The T cell receptor (beta chain) described here comes from a study of cytomegalovirus exposure and HLA in healthy donors. A multiplex PCR was run with 60 Vbeta primers and 13 Jbeta primers. Libraries were prepared by immunoSEQ multiplex PCR; TCRdb keeps only in-frame clonotypes and omits some of them. The repertoire has 120,000 to 150,000 clones, roughly 80% of them found once; the top ten carry 6.7%. The V and J ends lost 5 bases and 6 bases, in that order; junction bases with no gene match: 12. This CDR3 comprises 18 residues. Germline loops: CDR1 SGHTA, CDR2 FQGNSA. The chain combines TRBV7-2 with TRBJ2-1; 14 bases map to TRBD2. This receptor was taken from a woman aged 40 to 55 in good health and CMV-seropositive. The source material was PBMCs. CDR3 DNA sequence: TGTGCCAGCAGCAAAGAAGGAAGGGGACTAGCGGGGGCCAATGAGCAGTTCTTC. The encoded protein is CASSKEGRGLAGANEQFF.